The present T cell receptor (beta chain) was sequenced within a study of blood T cell repertoires in COVID-19. In the study overall: Sites across the United States, Italy and Spain contributed samples from acute and convalescent COVID-19. Nucleic acid was either cDNA or gDNA, and it came from T cells, B-cell-depleted T cells, or PBMCs.

J lost 2 bases, V lost 5 bases, and 3 bases had no gene match. The CDR3 is 14 residues long. Per the germline V gene, CDR1 is GTSNPN and CDR2 is SVGIG (reference sequence). In the source study's methods: From reference gene primer amplification, estimates of nucleated cell counts were derived. Sequencing was performed with immunoSEQ multiplex PCR; in TCRdb, only in-frame clones are kept and a portion is missing. V and J calls and clone size are given by that table; D and trimming were obtained from the DNA. The table lists 150,000 to 200,000 clones, roughly 80% of them singletons, with roughly 6.4% in the top ten.

The sequenced material came from peripheral blood. The clonotype originates from a man aged 55 to 70 with acute or convalescent COVID-19. The J gene is TRBJ2-3, the V gene TRBV30; 11 bases are shared with TRBD1. The CDR3 DNA is TGTGCCTGGGGGACAGGGGGTAACACAGATACGCAGTATTTT. Translation gives CAWGTGGNTDTQYF.